This passage covers 5 T cell receptor beta chains from one sample sequenced in a study of T cells in Graves' hyperthyroidism and ophthalmopathy. RNA transcripts served as the template for amplifying TCR beta CDR3 regions. The HTBI primer set was used in a first-round RT-PCR of the TCR CDR3. TCRdb processed the multiplex PCR reads anew with MiXCR; each CDR3 protein has one entry. Of a few hundred thousand distinct CDR3 sequences listed, 16% are singletons. What was sequenced was blood. The receptors stem from a woman in her thirties or forties with Graves' ophthalmopathy.

This clonotype has more than one count but fewer than ten. The gene calls are TRBV9 and TRBJ2-2, with 11 bases fitting TRBD2. The CDR3 is 16 residues long. V was clipped by 3 bases and J by 1 base; unmatched bases: 2. The germline V gene has CDR1 SGDLS and CDR2 YYNGEE. As DNA, the CDR3 is TGTGCCAGCAGCGCCGGACTAGCGGGGAACACCGGGGAGCTGTTTTTT. Translating it yields CASSAGLAGNTGELFF.

The chain couples TRBV6-1 to TRBJ1-2; TRBD1 matches 10 bases. Germline CDR1 MNHNS, CDR2 SASEGT. The V and J ends lost 6 bases and 2 bases, in that order; junction bases with no gene match: 6. The CDR3 extends over 15 amino acids. CDR3 sequence (DNA): TGTGCCAGCAGCGTAAGACAGGGGGCAAACTATGGCTACACCTTC. This sequence encodes CASSVRQGANYGYTF.

CDR3 in DNA: TGTGCCTGGAGTAGAGGGGGCCTCGATCAGCCCCAGCATTTT. Translating it yields CAWSRGGLDQPQHF. The chain joins TRBV30 to TRBJ1-5; 7 bases map to TRBD1. CDR1 is GTSNPN, CDR2 SVGIG, per germline (reference sequence). J gave up 5 bases and V 2 bases, and 6 bases lay outside the gene matches. This CDR3 spans 14 amino acids.

Worth noting for this clonotype: It may be a read error: a sequence one base away is much more abundant. CDR3 protein: CASSPRDRYSYEQYV. The CDR3 bases are TGTGCCAGCAGTCCAAGGGACCGATACTCCTACGAGCAGTACGTC. The J gene is TRBJ2-7, the V gene TRBV28; D is tentatively TRBD1 or TRBD2 (5 bases each). The CDR3 totals 15 residues. CDR1 is MDHEN, CDR2 SYDVKM, per germline. With 5 bases removed from V and 0 bases from J, the gap between germline ends came to 14 bases.

This clonotype was recorded at least ten times. Here the CDR3 reads CASNPEGLAGDEQFF. CDR3 bases: TGTGCCAGCAACCCCGAGGGACTAGCGGGAGATGAGCAGTTCTTC. The chain combines TRBV12-3 or TRBV12-4 with TRBJ2-1, with 14 bases fitting TRBD2. This CDR3 contains 15 residues. Trimming removed 7 bases from V and 8 bases from J; junction bases left unmatched: 7.